This is a list of T cell receptor beta chains from one sample in a study of blood T cell repertoires in COVID-19. Clones were sequenced by immunoSEQ multiplex PCR, and TCRdb holds only the in-frame ones, with some missing. The sample consists of hundreds of thousands of clones, 70% to 90% of them appearing once. The sequenced sample consisted of PBMCs or T cells enriched from blood (not recorded which). The receptors stem from a woman between 45 and 60 years old in a cohort exposed to, infected with or recovered from COVID-19 (not recorded which). Each CDR3 is given with its conserved first and last residue. The D gene is left open where the match is weak. Expanded clones are given a class, and other clones once, few, many or no size at all.

J,size,D,V,CDR3,DNA
TRBJ1-1,-,-,TRBV18,CASSRDTMNTEAFF,TGTGCCAGCTCCCGGGACACCATGAACACTGAAGCTTTCTTT
TRBJ2-5,once,TRBD2,TRBV29-1,CSVLAAQETQYF,TGCAGCGTACTAGCGGCCCAAGAGACCCAGTACTTC
TRBJ2-7,-,-,TRBV7-8,CATSPLGRNNYEQYF,TGTGCCACCTCACCCCTGGGCAGGAACAACTACGAGCAGTACTTC
TRBJ1-2,-,-,TRBV25-1,CASSPHGTTLYGYTF,TGTGCCAGCAGTCCCCACGGGACAACACTCTATGGCTACACCTTC
TRBJ1-1,-,-,TRBV2,CASSSQGPFPDAFF,TGTGCCAGCAGCTCACAGGGCCCGTTTCCGGACGCTTTCTTT
TRBJ2-3,-,TRBD1,TRBV19,CATRDRGRTDTQYF,TGTGCCACCCGAGACAGGGGCCGCACAGATACGCAGTATTTT
TRBJ1-2,-,TRBD1,TRBV3-1/TRBV3-2,CASSPPRTGDGYTF,TGTGCCAGCAGCCCACCTAGGACAGGGGATGGCTACACCTTC
TRBJ2-2,-,-,TRBV11-3,CASSSGLGGLRGELFF,TGTGCCAGCAGCTCTGGCCTGGGGGGGCTGCGAGGGGAGCTGTTTTTT
TRBJ1-2,-,-,TRBV7-9,CASRESAGGTTRGYTF,TGTGCCAGCAGGGAATCCGCGGGGGGCACTACGAGGGGCTACACCTTC
TRBJ2-7,-,TRBD1,TRBV6-5,CASSAETGTYEQYF,TGTGCCAGCAGCGCGGAGACAGGGACCTACGAGCAGTACTTC
TRBJ1-4,-,-,TRBV7-9,CASSSGEGALSEKLFF,TGTGCCAGCAGCTCTGGAGAGGGAGCTCTTAGTGAAAAACTGTTTTTT
TRBJ1-1,-,-,TRBV10-3,CAISDYGGGDEAFF,TGTGCCATCAGTGACTACGGGGGGGGAGATGAAGCTTTCTTT
TRBJ2-1,-,-,TRBV28,CASSLGGAPRNNEQFF,TGTGCCAGCAGTTTAGGAGGGGCGCCCCGGAACAATGAGCAGTTCTTC
TRBJ2-1,-,TRBD1,TRBV5-5,CASIKSTGTFNEQFF,TGTGCCAGCATTAAGTCGACAGGGACCTTCAATGAGCAGTTCTTC
TRBJ1-5,-,-,TRBV5-8,CASSLFSQPQHF,TGTGCCAGCAGCTTGTTCAGTCAGCCCCAGCATTTT
TRBJ2-5,-,TRBD1,TRBV3-1/TRBV3-2,CASSLGTVGTQYF,TGTGCCAGCAGCCTCGGGACAGTCGGGACCCAGTACTTC